This T cell receptor beta chain comes out of a study of response to subunit inactivated influenza vaccine. Study-wide findings and caveats: Authors suggested seasonal influenza vaccinations each recruit few new T cells.

Germline assignment: CDR1 SGHRS and CDR2 YFSETQ. Trimming removed 0 bases at V and 1 base at J, with 10 bases between. There are 15 residues in the CDR3. TCRdb itself ran the RT-PCR reads through MiXCR, one entry per CDR3 protein. The repertoire holds some 300,000 distinct CDR3 sequences, with around 20% as singletons. This clonotype was detected a few times. As yet, its antigen is unknown. The V call is TRBV5-1, the J call TRBJ1-1; no reliable D call. The receptor was derived from a man in his fifties or sixties who received an inactivated influenza vaccine. Sequencing used PBMCs from blood, obtained around 22 months after vaccination. CDR3 DNA: TGCGCCAGCAGCTTGGAGCCAGGACCGAACACTGAAGCTTTCTTT. Translation gives CASSLEPGPNTEAFF.